Listed here are 5 T cell receptor beta chains from one sample, sequenced in a study of control samples from healthy donors and cancer patients. Generated by immunoSEQ multiplex PCR, the TCRdb table keeps only in-frame clones and is missing some. The table includes 150,000 to 200,000 clones, approximately 94% detected once. The source material was blood. The receptors were gathered from a woman aged 18-35 years in good health.

V is TRBV5-6 and J is TRBJ1-1, with TRBD1 matching over 8 bases. V lost 9 bases, J lost 4 bases, and 14 bases stayed unmatched. CDR1 is SGHDT, CDR2 YYEEEE, per germline. The CDR3 runs to 15 residues. The CDR3 reads CATRLGPGGFTEAFF. The CDR3 region has the DNA TGTGCCACCCGATTGGGTCCAGGGGGCTTCACTGAAGCTTTCTTT.

This clone was found once. The V call is TRBV7-9, the J call TRBJ1-1; D gene unclear. V lost 3 bases and J 2 bases, leaving 7 bases between the germline ends. Germline CDR1 is SEHNR and CDR2 is FQNEAQ (reference sequence). This CDR3 is built from 13 residues. The CDR3 DNA follows: TGTGCCAGCAGCTTCTCAGATAACACTGAAGCTTTCTTT. Its translation: CASSFSDNTEAFF.

This sequence joins TRBV6-6 and TRBJ2-3; either TRBD1 or TRBD2 may supply D (6 bases each). Germline V lookup: CDR1 MNHNY, CDR2 SVGAGI (reference sequence). With 5 bases removed from V and 0 bases from J, the gap between germline ends came to 15 bases. The CDR3 totals 16 residues. Here the CDR3 reads CASSRGGGRSTDTQYF. The CDR3 nucleotides read TGTGCCAGCAGTCGAGGAGGGGGTCGGAGCACAGATACGCAGTATTTT.

V is TRBV7-2 and J is TRBJ1-3; 9 nucleotides align to TRBD1. CDR1 is SGHTA, CDR2 FQGNSA, per germline. Trimming removed 5 bases from V and 0 bases from J; junction bases left unmatched: 14. The CDR3 is 19 residues long. This chain's CDR3 is CASSLGQGHWGVSGNTIYF. The CDR3 region has the DNA TGTGCCAGCAGCCTCGGACAGGGGCATTGGGGGGTCTCTGGAAACACCATATATTTT.

The CDR3 region is CASSLDWQGEGYEQYF. The CDR3 nucleotides are TGTGCCAGCAGCTTGGATTGGCAGGGAGAGGGCTACGAGCAGTACTTC. This chain connects TRBV5-5 to TRBJ2-7; D tentatively fits TRBD1 or TRBD2 (5 bases each). Trimming shortened V by 0 bases and J by 3 bases, and 16 bases separated the two germline ends. The germline gives CDR1 SGHKS, CDR2 YYEKEE (reference sequence). The length of the CDR3 is 16 residues.